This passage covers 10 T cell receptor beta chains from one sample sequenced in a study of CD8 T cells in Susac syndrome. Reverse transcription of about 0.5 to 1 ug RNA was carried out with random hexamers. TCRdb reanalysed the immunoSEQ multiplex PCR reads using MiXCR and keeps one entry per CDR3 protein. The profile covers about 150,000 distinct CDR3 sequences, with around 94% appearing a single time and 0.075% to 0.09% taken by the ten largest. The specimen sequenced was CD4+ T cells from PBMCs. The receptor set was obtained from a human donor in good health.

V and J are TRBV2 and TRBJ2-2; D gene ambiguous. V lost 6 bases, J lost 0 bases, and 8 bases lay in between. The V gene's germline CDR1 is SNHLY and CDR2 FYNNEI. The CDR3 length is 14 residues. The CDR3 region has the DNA TGTGCCAGCAGCCGACAAGCGAACACCGGGGAGCTGTTTTTT. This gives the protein CASSRQANTGELFF.

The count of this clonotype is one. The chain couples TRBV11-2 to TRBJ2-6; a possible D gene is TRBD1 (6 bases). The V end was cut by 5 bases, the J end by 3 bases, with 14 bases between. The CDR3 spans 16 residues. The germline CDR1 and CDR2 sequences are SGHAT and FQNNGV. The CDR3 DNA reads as TGTGCCAGCAGCCTATCAGGGGAGCGTGGGGCCAACGTCCTGACTTTC. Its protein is CASSLSGERGANVLTF.

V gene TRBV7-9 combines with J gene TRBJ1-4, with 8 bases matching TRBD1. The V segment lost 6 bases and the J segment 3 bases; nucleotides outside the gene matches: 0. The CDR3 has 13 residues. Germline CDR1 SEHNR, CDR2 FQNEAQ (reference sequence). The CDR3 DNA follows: TGTGCCAGCAGGGGACAGGCTAATGAAAAACTGTTTTTT. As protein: CASRGQANEKLFF.

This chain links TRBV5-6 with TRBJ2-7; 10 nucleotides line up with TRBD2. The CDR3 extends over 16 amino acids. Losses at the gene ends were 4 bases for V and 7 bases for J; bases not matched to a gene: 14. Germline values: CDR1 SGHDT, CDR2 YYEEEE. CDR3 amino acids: CASSLQSGRALWEQYF. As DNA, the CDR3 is TGTGCCAGCAGCCTCCAGAGCGGGAGGGCCCTCTGGGAGCAGTACTTC.

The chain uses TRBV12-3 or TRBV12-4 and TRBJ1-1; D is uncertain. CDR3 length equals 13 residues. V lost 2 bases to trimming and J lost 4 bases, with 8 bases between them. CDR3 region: CASSLRPGTEAFF. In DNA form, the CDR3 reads TGTGCCAGCAGTTTACGTCCGGGCACTGAAGCTTTCTTT.

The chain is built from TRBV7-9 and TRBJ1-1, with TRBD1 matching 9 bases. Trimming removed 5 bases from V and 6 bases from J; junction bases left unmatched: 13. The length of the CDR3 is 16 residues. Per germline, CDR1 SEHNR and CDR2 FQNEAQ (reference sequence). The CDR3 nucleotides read TGTGCCAGCAGCCCGGATGGACAGGGGTGGAAGTCTGAAGCTTTCTTT. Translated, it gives CASSPDGQGWKSEAFF.

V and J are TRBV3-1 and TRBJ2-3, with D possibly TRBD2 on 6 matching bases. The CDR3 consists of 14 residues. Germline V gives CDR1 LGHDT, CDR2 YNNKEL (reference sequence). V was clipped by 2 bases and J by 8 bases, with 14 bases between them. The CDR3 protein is CASSQLSTSATQYF. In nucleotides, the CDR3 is TGTGCCAGCAGCCAACTATCGACTAGTGCTACGCAGTATTTT.

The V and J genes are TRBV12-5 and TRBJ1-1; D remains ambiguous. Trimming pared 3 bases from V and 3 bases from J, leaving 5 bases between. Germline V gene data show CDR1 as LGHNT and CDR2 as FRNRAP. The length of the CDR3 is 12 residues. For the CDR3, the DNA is TGTGCTAGTGGTTTCGGTGACACTGAAGCTTTCTTT. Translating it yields CASGFGDTEAFF.

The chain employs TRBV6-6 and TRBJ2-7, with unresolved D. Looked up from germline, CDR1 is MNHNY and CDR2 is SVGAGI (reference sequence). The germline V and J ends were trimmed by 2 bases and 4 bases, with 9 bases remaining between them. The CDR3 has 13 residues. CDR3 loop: CASSYLERYEQYF. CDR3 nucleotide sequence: TGTGCCAGCAGTTACCTGGAAAGATACGAGCAGTACTTC.

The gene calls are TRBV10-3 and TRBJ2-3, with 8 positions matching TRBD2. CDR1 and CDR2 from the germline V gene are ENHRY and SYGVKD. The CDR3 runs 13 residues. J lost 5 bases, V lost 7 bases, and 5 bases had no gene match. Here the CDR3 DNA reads TGTGCCATCACCGGGAGGGCCGGAGATACGCAGTATTTT. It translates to CAITGRAGDTQYF.